Below are 12 T cell receptor beta chains sequenced from a single sample in a study of human T cells and chemical hapten exposure. Noted time point: patch test 2, 6 weeks after DPC sensitization. The sample's treatment: therapeutic diphenylcyclopropenone sensitization with weekly scalp DPC. TCRdb independently ran MiXCR on the RACE reads; one entry per CDR3 protein. The sample yields roughly 24,000 distinct CDR3 sequences, roughly a tenth seen once. This specimen consisted of whole blood, obtained in connection with sensitization to the hapten diphenylcyclopropenone (DPC). The receptors were sampled from a man aged 25 to 45 with alopecia areata. Some clones in this sample may be carry-over from other donors' samples.

This clonotype has ten or more counts. The CDR3 sequence: CASSRNPGQGSEKLFF. CDR3 sequence (DNA): TGTGCCAGCAGCCGGAACCCGGGACAGGGGAGTGAAAAACTGTTTTTT. This chain joins TRBV7-6 and TRBJ1-4, with 10 bases fitting TRBD1. This CDR3 has 16 amino acids. V shed 5 bases, J shed 7 bases, and the junction held 10 bases outside the gene matches. Germline V lookup: CDR1 SGHVS, CDR2 FNYEAQ.

The genes are TRBV29-1 and TRBJ1-1; no clear D gene. CDR1 and CDR2 from the germline V gene are SQVTM and ANQGSEA. CDR3 length: 14 residues. Trimming cost V 0 bases and J 1 base, with 9 bases left between them. The CDR3 DNA reads as TGCAGCGTTGAAGATGCCGCTCCGAACACTGAAGCTTTCTTT. It is translated as CSVEDAAPNTEAFF.

This clonotype came up a few times. V usage is TRBV7-6 and J usage is TRBJ2-5, with D possibly TRBD2 on 7 matching bases. The CDR3 length is 16 residues. V dropped 4 bases and J dropped 5 bases, with 20 bases sitting between them. Germline values: CDR1 SGHVS, CDR2 FNYEAQ. The CDR3 spells CASSSRGGLLSETQYF. CDR3 in DNA: TGTGCCAGCAGCTCTCGCGGGGGCCTTCTTTCGGAGACCCAGTACTTC.

On this clonotype: The junction and the germline gene differ at one end; a read error may be behind it. The gene calls are TRBV7-7 and TRBJ2-5; 10 positions match TRBD1. The CDR3 runs 16 residues. Germline V CDR1 and CDR2: SSHAT, FNYEAQ (reference sequence). CDR3 coding DNA: TGTGCTAGCAGCTTAATCGCGGGGACAGGGGCGGAGACCCAGTACTTC. Translating it yields CASSLIAGTGAETQYF.

This clonotype was detected ten times or more. The chain is built from TRBV27 and TRBJ1-5, with D possibly TRBD1 on 5 matching bases. The CDR3 is made up of 17 amino acids. The germline V gene encodes CDR1 MNHEY and CDR2 SMNVEV (reference sequence). V gave up 1 base and J gave up 0 bases, with 13 bases separating them. The CDR3 reads CASSLYPPDSSNQPQHF. The CDR3 bases are TGTGCCAGCAGTTTATATCCGCCAGACAGTAGCAATCAGCCCCAGCATTTT.

This clonotype has at least ten counts. Without the conserved terminal phenylalanine or tryptophan, this CDR3 likely stems from a read error. The V and J genes are TRBV27 and TRBJ2-1, with TRBD1 as a possible D gene (6 bases). Germline assignment: CDR1 MNHEY and CDR2 SMNVEV (reference sequence). CDR3 length: 14 amino acids. V gave up 4 bases and J gave up 6 bases, with 13 bases separating them. The CDR3 sequence: CASSYGTGSNEQFL. CDR3 nucleotide sequence: TGTGCCAGCAGTTATGGCACAGGGAGCAATGAGCAGTTCTTA.

This clonotype was recorded at least ten times. The J gene is TRBJ2-7, the V gene TRBV7-9; TRBD1 aligns across 7 bases. J lost 0 bases, V lost 5 bases, and 10 bases had no gene match. This CDR3 has 16 residues. CDR1 and CDR2 (germline): SEHNR, FQNEAQ (reference sequence). The CDR3 region has the DNA TGTGCCAGCAGCCCCCGACCGGACAGGAGCTCCTACGAGCAGTACTTC. It encodes CASSPRPDRSSYEQYF.

This clonotype was picked up many times. The chain is built from TRBV6-1 and TRBJ1-5; possibly TRBD1 for D (5 bases). Between the trimmed V and J ends, which lost 8 bases and 0 bases, there was a span of 11 bases. CDR3 length: 14 amino acids. Per the germline V gene, CDR1 is MNHNS and CDR2 is SASEGT. The CDR3 reads CASLPQGSNQPQHF. CDR3 nucleotides: TGTGCCAGCCTTCCGCAGGGTAGCAATCAGCCCCAGCATTTT.

V gene TRBV11-3 combines with J gene TRBJ2-3; TRBD2 agrees at 7 bases. The ends lost 5 bases at V and 1 base at J; junction bases unmatched: 6. CDR1 and CDR2 (germline): SGHNT, YENEEA. CDR3 length equals 15 residues. The CDR3 protein is CASSREEGRTDTQYF. Here the CDR3 DNA reads TGTGCCAGCAGCCGGGAGGAGGGACGCACAGATACGCAGTATTTT.

This chain connects TRBV6-2 or TRBV6-3 to TRBJ2-1, with unresolved D. This CDR3 spans 14 amino acids. Germline CDR1 reads MNHEY; CDR2 reads SVGEGT. The germline V and J ends were trimmed by 5 bases and 7 bases, with 15 bases remaining between them. In nucleotides, the CDR3 is TGTGCCAGCAGTCAGAACGCAAGGGATAATGAGCAGTTCTTC. It is translated as CASSQNARDNEQFF.

This clonotype was seen repeatedly, ten times or more. The chain combines TRBV5-1 with TRBJ1-1; 8 nucleotides match TRBD1. This CDR3 region has 16 residues. CDR1 is SGHRS and CDR2 is YFSETQ in the germline V gene. The J segment lost 3 bases and the V segment lost 4 bases, leaving 11 bases of the junction unmatched. This CDR3 reads CASSDTQGGKDTEAFF. Written as DNA, the CDR3 is TGCGCCAGCAGCGATACACAGGGGGGAAAGGACACTGAAGCTTTCTTT. Full variable domain (rest looked up from reference TRBV5-1 and TRBJ1-1): KAGVTQTPRYLIKTRGQQVTLSCSPISGHRSVSWYQQTPGQGLQFLFEYFSETQRNKGNFPGRFSGRQFSNSRSEMNVSTLELGDSALYLCASSDTQGGKDTEAFFGQGTRLTVV.

About this clonotype: A much larger clone differs by one base, so this may be a read error. This rearrangement joins TRBV11-2 to TRBJ1-1; the D is unclear. The germline V and J ends were trimmed by 5 bases and 4 bases, with 11 bases remaining between them. From germline, CDR1 is SGHAT and CDR2 FQNNGV. CDR3 length equals 13 residues. The CDR3 is CASSVRPITEAFF. The CDR3 DNA is TGTGCCAGCAGCGTAAGACCGATCACTGAAGCTTTCTTT.